The present T cell receptor beta chain was sequenced within a study of OX40 agonist ivuxolimab in advanced cancers. Study summary: Of the patients, three showed partial responses, one with hepatocellular carcinoma and two with cutaneous melanoma. Findings and limits, study-wide: Researchers report that CD8+ T cells had, on average, more expanded clones than CD4+.

Only in-frame clones appear in the TCRdb table, and some are missing; sequencing was by immunoSEQ multiplex PCR. The sample carries around 95,000 clones, roughly 90% recorded once. This CDR3 has 16 residues. Looked up from germline, CDR1 is SQVTM and CDR2 is ANQGSEA. The V segment lost 6 bases and the J segment 5 bases; nucleotides outside the gene matches: 18. Prior autoimmune disease or systemic immunosuppression barred patients. Blood specimens came from baseline, cycle 4 day 1, and cycle 7 day 1. This clone was detected once. Its antigen is currently unknown. The chain links TRBV29-1 to TRBJ1-2, with 7 bases matching TRBD1. The sample was CD4+ or CD8+ T cells sorted from blood, taken in a trial of the OX40 agonist ivuxolimab. This clonotype was sampled from an adult with an advanced solid tumor such as melanoma, head and neck, liver or kidney cancer. The CDR3 DNA follows: TGCAGCGTGTCCGGGACAGCCCTACGAAGGGCTTATGGCTACACCTTC. This encodes CSVSGTALRRAYGYTF. Together with reference TRBV29-1 and TRBJ1-2, the CDR3 gives the full variable domain: SAVISQKPSRDICQRGTSLTIQCQVDSQVTMMFWYRQQPGQSLTLIATANQGSEATYESGFVIDKFPISRPNLTFSTLTVSNMSPEDSSIYLCSVSGTALRRAYGYTFGSGTRLTVV.